This is a list of T cell receptor beta chains from one sample in a study of blood T cell repertoires in COVID-19. Only in-frame clones appear in the TCRdb table, and some are missing; sequencing was by immunoSEQ multiplex PCR. The sample comprises 200,000 to 250,000 clones, about nine tenths of which are singletons, and about 7% rests with the top ten. Sequenced sample: PBMCs or T cells enriched from blood (not recorded which). The origin of the receptors is a man aged 25 to 40 in a cohort exposed to, infected with or recovered from COVID-19 (not recorded which). CDR3s include the opening cysteine and the closing phenylalanine or tryptophan. D genes are given only for firm matches. Not every row has a clone size; where given, it reads once, few, many or a size class.

15	TRBD1	TRBJ2-7	TRBV19	NA	CASSIKGAPSVEQYF	TGTGCCAGTAGTATAAAGGGGGCTCCTTCCGTCGAGCAGTACTTC
13	TRBD1	TRBJ1-2	TRBV29-1	NA	CSVASDRERGYTF	TGCAGCGTTGCCTCCGACAGGGAGCGTGGCTACACCTTC
13	TRBD1	TRBJ2-1	TRBV29-1	NA	CSVERPWDREQFF	TGCAGCGTTGAACGGCCGTGGGACAGAGAGCAGTTCTTC
20	TRBD1	TRBJ2-7	TRBV3-1/TRBV3-2	NA	CASSQEGTDRFVSSSYEQYF	TGTGCCAGCAGCCAAGAGGGCACGGACAGGTTTGTCTCGAGCTCCTACGAGCAGTACTTC
14	TRBD1	TRBJ2-5	TRBV5-1	NA	CASSSRQGQETQYF	TGCGCCAGCAGCTCCAGACAGGGCCAAGAGACCCAGTACTTC
16	NA	TRBJ2-1	TRBV27	NA	CASRSPSRIKHDEQFF	TGTGCCAGCAGATCTCCATCGAGGATAAAACACGATGAGCAGTTCTTC
14	NA	TRBJ1-3	TRBV19	NA	CASSTGISGNTIYF	TGTGCCAGTAGTACAGGCATCTCTGGAAACACCATATATTTT
16	NA	TRBJ2-2	TRBV28	NA	CASSLLAGVDTGELFF	TGTGCCAGCAGTTTACTAGCTGGAGTAGACACCGGGGAGCTGTTTTTT
19	NA	TRBJ1-4	TRBV6-2/TRBV6-3	NA	CASSYEAPRRDATNEKLFF	TGTGCCAGCAGTTACGAAGCCCCAAGGAGGGACGCAACTAATGAAAAACTGTTTTTT
14	TRBD2	TRBJ2-5	TRBV9	NA	CASSSLAAQETQYF	TGTGCCAGCAGCAGCCTAGCGGCCCAAGAGACCCAGTACTTC
14	NA	TRBJ1-1	TRBV19	NA	CASSIDSPNTEAFF	TGTGCCAGTAGTATTGACAGCCCGAACACTGAAGCTTTCTTT
15	TRBD1	TRBJ1-2	TRBV2	NA	CASSEMTGTSYGYTF	TGTGCCAGCAGTGAAATGACAGGGACGAGCTATGGCTACACCTTC
15	TRBD1	TRBJ2-7	TRBV5-1	NA	CASSFGQGVLREQYF	TGCGCCAGCAGCTTTGGGCAGGGGGTACTGCGAGAGCAGTACTTC
15	TRBD1	TRBJ2-7	TRBV27	NA	CASSLTGGFSYEQYF	TGTGCCAGCAGCTTGACAGGGGGCTTCTCCTACGAGCAGTACTTC
16	TRBD2	TRBJ2-5	TRBV19	once	CASSFLAGPGGETQYF	TGTGCCAGTAGTTTTCTAGCGGGCCCCGGAGGAGAGACCCAGTACTTC
15	TRBD2	TRBJ2-4	TRBV5-1	NA	CASSTTGTSETIQYF	TGCGCCAGCAGCACCACCGGGACTAGCGAGACTATTCAGTACTTC
15	NA	TRBJ1-2	TRBV7-8	NA	CASSLVGGGDYGYTF	TGTGCCAGCAGCTTAGTTGGAGGTGGGGACTATGGCTACACCTTC
12	NA	TRBJ1-2	TRBV9	NA	CASSTQGTGYTF	TGTGCCAGCAGCACACAGGGTACCGGCTACACCTTC
16	TRBD1	TRBJ1-5	TRBV2	NA	CASRTTGTGGNQPQHF	TGTGCCAGCAGAACAACCGGGACAGGGGGCAATCAGCCCCAGCATTTT
13	NA	TRBJ2-2	TRBV29-1	NA	CSVEAGNTGELFF	TGCAGCGTTGAGGCGGGGAACACCGGGGAGCTGTTTTTT
16	TRBD2	TRBJ2-1	TRBV4-3	NA	CASSQDLAGGHYEQFF	TGCGCCAGCAGCCAAGACCTAGCGGGAGGCCACTATGAGCAGTTCTTC
15	NA	TRBJ2-7	TRBV18	NA	CASSPGADPSYEQYF	TGTGCCAGCTCACCAGGGGCAGACCCATCCTACGAGCAGTACTTC
12	NA	TRBJ1-2	TRBV14	NA	CASSAGVYGYTF	TGTGCCAGCAGCGCGGGGGTTTATGGCTACACCTTC
17	TRBD2	TRBJ2-5	TRBV5-1	NA	CASSLGLAGVVQETQYF	TGCGCCAGCAGCCTGGGACTAGCGGGAGTTGTCCAAGAGACCCAGTACTTC